This T cell receptor beta chain was captured by sequencing in a study of cytomegalovirus exposure and HLA in healthy donors. In the PCR, 60 Vbeta and 13 Jbeta primers were used. The protocol was immunoSEQ multiplex PCR, while the TCRdb copy is restricted to in-frame clones and leaves out a portion. Found here are 85,000 to 100,000 clones, about 85% of them singletons; the top ten hold under 4.5%. V lost 3 bases to trimming and J lost 4 bases, with 8 bases between them. This CDR3 has 13 residues. Germline V lookup: CDR1 MNHEY, CDR2 SVGAGI. The sequence was obtained from a female donor in good health and CMV-seropositive. The chain uses TRBV6-5 and TRBJ2-3; a weak D match, TRBD2 (5 bases). Sequencing was done on a sample of PBMCs. CDR3 residues: CASSYASPDTQYF. CDR3 DNA sequence: TGTGCCAGCAGTTATGCTAGCCCAGATACGCAGTATTTT.